Described below is a single T cell receptor beta chain sequence and its context. This clonotype has just a few counts. It has no known antigen specificity. No qualities accompany the bases; no much larger clone lies one base away. These data are taken from a study of neurological immune-mediated disorders (dated by TCRdb to the late 2010s). Regarding the study in general: Among the roughly 34 multiple sclerosis patients, relapsing-remitting MS accounted for approximately 30 and secondary progressive MS accounted for 3. Peripheral blood TCR-beta repertoires from HTLV-I-associated myelopathy (HAM/TSP) patients, multiple sclerosis patients and healthy controls were compared by UMI-based sequencing. The roughly 110 TCR-beta libraries included longitudinal samples, technical triplicates and paired sorted CD4+ and CD8+ T-cell subsets alongside PBMC samples. Of the 68 subjects in the cohort, about 15 were HAM/TSP patients, about 34 were multiple sclerosis patients, and roughly 20 were healthy controls.

Summary of the overall study and its limitations: No identical CDR3 amino acid sequences were found to be shared among expanded clones across subjects, suggesting that TCR-beta repertoires were private in all groups. No clinical or MRI features were associated with the MS cluster, and the authors said that larger cohorts are needed. In a phylogenetic analysis, the repertoires of 18 out of 34 MS patients fell into a single cluster of related CDR3 sequences, pointing to a possible signature at the repertoire level. TCR clonal expansion was highest in HAM/TSP patients and lowest in MS patients, with MS patients falling below even healthy controls.

cDNA was synthesized by template-switch 5'RACE using a primer with a 10-nucleotide random unique molecular identifier that tagged each TCR transcript. Each sequencing run produced over 160 million TCR-beta sequences covering 15-18 subjects. The RNeasy kit was used to extract total RNA. The KAPA Real-time Library Amplification kit was used to amplify TCR-beta VDJ regions with primers for the TCR constant region and the 5'RACE anchor. A first PCR added sample indexes and Illumina adaptors, and a second PCR then raised library yield. After purification with Ampure beads, the TCR product of roughly 650 bp was size-selected on a 2% E-gel SizeSelection system. Before pooling, library quality was assessed on a Bioanalyzer, concentration was determined with Qubit, and library quantification was performed with the Kapa Library Quantification kit. Libraries were sequenced paired-end 2 x 150 bp on an Illumina HiSeq 2500. To increase sequence diversity, roughly 23-30% phiX was spiked into each library pool. On the authors' methods: The UMI-based MiGEC pipeline processed quality-filtered reads and removed over 90% of raw TCR sequences during error correction. VDJ genes were aligned to IMGT germline references, and clonotypes were defined by unique CDR3 amino acid sequence plus V-J genes. Clonal expansion, Shannon diversity and CDR3 relatedness were evaluated with VDJtools (CalcPairwiseDistances, ClusterSamples), while phylogenetic trees were built in CLCbio workbench. Using coefficient-of-variation modelling across technical triplicates, the study counted a clone as expanded if it had at least 8 unique UMIs. TCRdb reprocessed the public reads (quality trimming at Q25 with fastp, clone calling with MiXCR) and kept in-frame beta chains. Each record represents a unique CDR3 protein, reported with the most common genes and DNA among its rows. TCRdb, not the authors, supplied the V and J calls. The table for this sample lists about 95,000 distinct CDR3 sequences; around 3.3% of them were counted only once. Together, the top ten hold 6% of the sample.

Per the germline V gene (reference sequence), DFQATT is the CDR1 and SNEGSKA is the CDR2. The CDR3 runs 13 amino acids, cysteine and phenylalanine included. Of all the DNA, just the CDR3 is kept, 39 bases in frame from base 1. Trimming removed 6 bases from V and 0 bases from J, leaving 12 bases between the germline ends. For unsorted PBMC libraries, 2 million PBMCs were used after storage in RNAlater at -80 degrees C until RNA extraction. The multiple sclerosis patients were enrolled in a US clinical protocol that used magnetic resonance imaging to evaluate disease progression. PBMCs were separated from peripheral blood using Ficoll-Hypaque density gradient centrifugation and then cryopreserved in liquid nitrogen.

The receptor was isolated from a woman between 18 and 30 years old with multiple sclerosis. The chain was built from TRBV20-1 and TRBJ2-7; no confident D gene assignment can be made. Sequencing input: PBMCs. Here the CDR3 is given as CSAQGSHSYEQYF. The nucleotides read TGCAGTGCGCAAGGTTCCCACTCCTACGAGCAGTACTTC.